This T cell receptor beta chain was observed in a study of cytomegalovirus exposure and HLA in healthy donors. Study-wide points: Presence/absence results assume similar sequencing depth per donor, which may not hold. In an earlier analysis, in some 600 donors, most V segments appeared productive either ~90% or ~30% of the time. Immune exposure information available was restricted to CMV serostatus.

Primers: 60 Vbeta forward and 13 Jbeta reverse. Study processing details: Later work found approximately 87 million unique TCR beta chains, with about 10 million shared. Data came from immunoSEQ multiplex PCR; TCRdb stores just in-frame clones and leaves some out. V, J and clone size are taken as reported in that table, and D and trimming were inferred from the DNA itself. The sample has about 120,000 clones, roughly four fifths seen once. Germline V gene data show CDR1 as SGHVS and CDR2 as FQNEAQ. The CDR3 contains 16 residues. Losses at the gene ends were 5 bases for V and 2 bases for J; bases not matched to a gene: 9. In the case of this clone: Antigen specificity is unknown.

The chain couples TRBV7-8 to TRBJ2-7; 10 positions agree with TRBD2. Sequencing input: PBMCs. The receptor was isolated from a man in his forties or fifties in good health and CMV-seronegative. CDR3 residues: CASSPRWTSGPYEQYF. The CDR3 coding sequence is TGTGCCAGCAGCCCGAGGTGGACTAGCGGTCCCTACGAGCAGTACTTC.